This entry concerns a single T cell receptor beta chain. Its target is unknown. This sample is drawn from a study of OX40 agonist ivuxolimab in advanced cancers. Overall study context: Ivuxolimab doses were 0.01, 0.1, 0.3, 1.5, 3 or 10 mg/kg every 2 weeks. Hepatocellular carcinoma, melanoma, renal cell or head and neck cancer occurred in dose-escalation patients. Study observations and caveats: Blood T cells, both CD4+ and CD8+, expanded clonally by week 6 at 0.1 to 3.0 mg/kg. Researchers report that CD8+ T cells had, on average, more expanded clones than CD4+.

Using immunoSEQ multiplex PCR, the repertoire was profiled, and TCRdb retains in-frame clones only, with some absent. This table has 25,000 to 30,000 clones, around 90% appearing once. CDR3 size: 13 residues. Material: CD4+ or CD8+ T cells sorted from blood, obtained in a trial of the OX40 agonist ivuxolimab. The genes are TRBV7-5 and TRBJ2-7. TRBV7-5 is a pseudogene locus. This TCR derives from an adult with an advanced solid tumor such as melanoma, head and neck, liver or kidney cancer. CDR3 DNA sequence: TGTGCCAGCGGGGCAGCCTACGGGTACGAGCAGTACTTC. The encoded protein is CASGAAYGYEQYF.